This T cell receptor (beta chain) emerged from a study of T-cell reconstitution after alpha-beta-depleted transplantation in children. Preparation of the TCRbeta library involved a method that used unique molecular identifiers. Via MiXCR, TCRdb re-called the PCR reads, giving one row per CDR3 protein. The table has 440,000 or so distinct CDR3 sequences, about a tenth seen once. The CDR3 runs to 18 residues. V was shortened by 4 bases and J by 2 bases, with 23 bases between the two germline ends. From germline, CDR1 is MDHEN and CDR2 SYDVKM. This sample comprised PBMCs from the stem cell graft donor, obtained from the stem cell graft. The receptor's source is a human donor who donated a stem cell graft to a child with acute myeloid leukemia. The rearrangement joins TRBV28 to TRBJ2-5; a possible D gene is TRBD2 (5 bases). This CDR3 reads CASSSVRVAGGWQETQYF. The CDR3 coding sequence is TGTGCCAGCAGTTCAGTAAGGGTGGCAGGAGGTTGGCAAGAGACCCAGTACTTC.